The source of this T cell receptor (beta chain) is a study of T cell clonotyping in hematopoietic cell transplantation. About the study: Recipients' pretransplant samples followed cytoreduction.

General study findings and limits: Few recipient clonotypes overlapped donors; over 95% were de novo at given depth.

To note about this clone: Its specificity is unknown.

The assay was immunoSEQ multiplex PCR, and TCRdb's table has in-frame clones only and misses some. The table records tens of thousands of clones, approximately 95% of them present only once. The time point was: recipient sample about 28 days before transplant, after cytoreduction. Recipients were bled about 28 days pretransplant and at posttransplant days 30, 100, 180. CDR3 length equals 15 residues. Germline V gene sequence: CDR1 MDHEN, CDR2 SYDVKM. With V trimmed by 5 bases and J by 6 bases, 11 bases remained unmatched. The TCR sequence derives from a woman aged 45-65 years with acute myeloid leukemia. Some clones in this sample may be carry-over from other donors' samples. The V and J genes are TRBV28 and TRBJ1-1, with TRBD1 matching 8 bases. The sequenced sample was peripheral blood mononuclear cells, obtained before stem cell transplant. The CDR3 is CASSPRTGYVPEAFF. In nucleotides, the CDR3 is TGTGCCAGCAGTCCACGGACAGGGTATGTTCCTGAAGCTTTCTTT.